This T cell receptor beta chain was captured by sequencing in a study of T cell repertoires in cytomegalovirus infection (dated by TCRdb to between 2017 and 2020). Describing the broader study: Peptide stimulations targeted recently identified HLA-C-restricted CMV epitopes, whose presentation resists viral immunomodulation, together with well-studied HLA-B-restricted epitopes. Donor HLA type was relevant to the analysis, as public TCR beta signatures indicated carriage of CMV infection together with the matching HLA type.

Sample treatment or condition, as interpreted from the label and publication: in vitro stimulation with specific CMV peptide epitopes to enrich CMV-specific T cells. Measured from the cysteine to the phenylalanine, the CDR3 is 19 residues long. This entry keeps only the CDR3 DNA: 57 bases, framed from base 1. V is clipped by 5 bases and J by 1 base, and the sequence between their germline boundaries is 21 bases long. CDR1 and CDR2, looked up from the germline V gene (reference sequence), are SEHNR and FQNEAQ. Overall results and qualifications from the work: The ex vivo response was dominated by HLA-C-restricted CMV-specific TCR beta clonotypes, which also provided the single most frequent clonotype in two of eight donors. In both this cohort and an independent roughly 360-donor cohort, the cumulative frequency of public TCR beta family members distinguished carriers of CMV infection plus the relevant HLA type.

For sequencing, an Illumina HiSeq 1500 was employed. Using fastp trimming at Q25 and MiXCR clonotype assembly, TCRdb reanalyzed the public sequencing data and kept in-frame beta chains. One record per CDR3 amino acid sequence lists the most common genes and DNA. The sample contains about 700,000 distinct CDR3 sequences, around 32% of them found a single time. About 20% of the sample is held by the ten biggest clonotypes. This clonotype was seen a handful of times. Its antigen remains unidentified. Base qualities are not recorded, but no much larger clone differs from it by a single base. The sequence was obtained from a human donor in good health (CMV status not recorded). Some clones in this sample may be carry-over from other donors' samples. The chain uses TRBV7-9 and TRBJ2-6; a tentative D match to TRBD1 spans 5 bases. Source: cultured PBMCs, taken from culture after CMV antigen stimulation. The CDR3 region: CASSPRQRTKSSGANVLTF. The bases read TGTGCCAGCAGCCCTCGACAGCGAACAAAGTCATCTGGGGCCAACGTCCTGACTTTC.